This T cell receptor (beta chain) was retrieved from a study of vaccination effects on CD4 cells after COVID-19. Germline V gene data show CDR1 as MGHRA and CDR2 as YSYEKL. The CDR3 loop spans 14 amino acids. The V and J ends lost 1 base and 4 bases, in that order; junction bases with no gene match: 0. In the ViraFEST assay, antigen-specific CD4+ clonotypes were identified by expansion after peptide-pool stimulation. Subsequent to approximately 9 days of culture, CD4+ T cells were isolated. Vaccine administered to participants consisted of two doses of either BNT162b2 or mRNA-1273. Profiled with immunoSEQ multiplex PCR; TCRdb holds only in-frame clones, not every one. The sample holds some 74,000 clones, over 70% seen once. This clone has a handful of counts. Its antigen is not identified.

The sequencing used CD4+ T cells from PBMCs cultured with HCoV-229E spike peptides, collected after COVID-19 vaccination. The clonotype was recovered from a human donor who received a COVID-19 vaccine. This rearrangement joins TRBV4-1 to TRBJ1-2; 10 nucleotides align to TRBD1. DNA for the CDR3: TGCGCCAGCAGCCAAGGGACAGGGGGCTATGGCTACACCTTC. Its translation: CASSQGTGGYGYTF.